This T cell receptor (beta chain) was captured by sequencing in a study of molecular identifiers for immune sequencing clone quantification. This clonotype was picked up many times. TCRdb reanalysed the PCR reads using MiXCR and keeps one entry per CDR3 protein. The sample carries about half a million distinct CDR3 sequences, approximately 25% recorded once. CDR1 MGHDK and CDR2 SYGVNS come from the germline V gene. The CDR3 runs to 15 residues. V was pared by 4 bases and J by 1 base, with 14 bases between. CD8+CD4-CCR7+CD45RA+ sorting gave the naive CD8 T cells. This chain connects TRBV25-1 to TRBJ2-7, with D perhaps TRBD1 or TRBD2 (5 bases each). What was sequenced was naive CD8+ T cells from blood, with Jurkat cell RNA spiked in. The subset: FACS-sorted CD8+CD4-CCR7+CD45RA+ naive T cells. The sequence was collected from a human donor in good health. Some libraries in this study had Jurkat cell RNA spiked in. CDR3 in DNA: TGTGCCAGCAGTGTCTCCGGGACCGCTTCCTACGAGCAGTACTTC. This translates into CASSVSGTASYEQYF.